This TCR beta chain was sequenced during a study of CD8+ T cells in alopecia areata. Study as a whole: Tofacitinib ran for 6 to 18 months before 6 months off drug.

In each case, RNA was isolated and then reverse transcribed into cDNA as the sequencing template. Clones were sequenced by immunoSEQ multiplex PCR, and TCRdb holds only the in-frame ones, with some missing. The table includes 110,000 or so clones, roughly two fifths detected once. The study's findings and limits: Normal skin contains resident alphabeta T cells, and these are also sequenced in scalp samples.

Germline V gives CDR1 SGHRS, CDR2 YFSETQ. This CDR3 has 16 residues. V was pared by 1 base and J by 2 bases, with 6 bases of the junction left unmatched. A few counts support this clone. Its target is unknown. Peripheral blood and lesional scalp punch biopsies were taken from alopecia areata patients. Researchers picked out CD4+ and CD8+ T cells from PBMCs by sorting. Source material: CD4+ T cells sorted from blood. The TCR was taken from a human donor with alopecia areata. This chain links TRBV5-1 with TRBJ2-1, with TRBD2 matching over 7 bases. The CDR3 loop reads CASSLLGLAAYNEQFF. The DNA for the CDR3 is TGCGCCAGCAGCTTGTTGGGCCTAGCGGCCTACAATGAGCAGTTCTTC.